The next 29 T cell receptor beta chains were all read from a single sample in a study of T cells after yellow fever vaccination (dated by TCRdb to the late 2010s). In light of the paper, this sample's treatment or condition label describes: live attenuated yellow fever vaccine strain. The library relied on 5' RACE. Sequencer: Illumina NovaSeq 6000. The public sequencing data were trimmed at Q25 with fastp and processed into clonotypes with MiXCR by TCRdb, which kept only in-frame beta chains. One record per CDR3 amino acid sequence lists the most common genes and DNA. This sample comprises more than 95,000 distinct CDR3 sequences, roughly 10% of them detected only once. The ten most abundant clones make up around 40% of the sample. The material sequenced was CD8+ T cells sorted from PBMCs, taken on the day of the yellow fever booster vaccination. The origin of the receptors is a man younger than 35 who received the YFV17D yellow fever vaccine.

This clonotype was detected only a few times. The V call is TRBV7-8, the J call TRBJ2-5; a weak D match, TRBD1 (5 bases). The CDR3 consists of 14 residues. CDR1 is SGHVS, CDR2 FQNEAQ, per germline. Trimming left V 8 bases short and J 2 bases short, with 15 bases between. CDR3: CASSWGSEQETQYF. The CDR3 coding sequence is TGTGCCAGCTCCTGGGGCTCCGAACAAGAGACCCAGTACTTC.

The J gene is TRBJ2-1, the V gene TRBV4-3; no clear D gene. V was trimmed by 4 bases and J by 1 base, leaving 8 bases between them. The CDR3 has 14 residues. Per the germline V gene, CDR1 is LGHNA and CDR2 is YSLEER. CDR3 protein: CASSPIGSYNEQFF. CDR3 coding DNA: TGCGCCAGCAGCCCCATTGGGTCCTACAATGAGCAGTTCTTC.

This clonotype was recorded a few times. The J gene is TRBJ2-1, the V gene TRBV25-1; D is perhaps TRBD1 (5 bases). Looked up from germline, CDR1 is MGHDK and CDR2 is SYGVNS. V lost 1 base to trimming and J lost 0 bases, with 10 bases between them. There are 16 residues in the CDR3. Written as DNA, the CDR3 is TGTGCCAGCAGTGAATTGGTACAGGACTCCTACAATGAGCAGTTCTTC. Protein sequence: CASSELVQDSYNEQFF.

This clonotype was detected only a few times. The V call is TRBV12-3 or TRBV12-4, the J call TRBJ2-1; tentatively, D is TRBD2 (6 bases). V was shortened by 7 bases and J by 4 bases, with 14 bases between the two germline ends. CDR3 length: 14 residues. CDR3: CASKRGVGYNEQFF. CDR3 sequence (DNA): TGTGCCAGCAAGCGCGGGGTGGGTTACAATGAGCAGTTCTTC.

The chain links TRBV4-3 to TRBJ2-7, with D perhaps matching TRBD1 (6 bases). The CDR3 is 13 amino acids. Trimming took 3 bases from V and 3 from J, leaving 9 bases between them. CDR1 is LGHNA, CDR2 YSLEER, per germline. CDR3 sequence (DNA): TGCGCCAGCAGCCAGGACAGACACTACGAGCAGTACTTC. It encodes CASSQDRHYEQYF.

The chain links TRBV28 to TRBJ1-2; no reliable D call. The length of the CDR3 is 13 residues. Germline assignment: CDR1 MDHEN and CDR2 SYDVKM. The V gene lost 8 bases and the J gene lost 1 base, with 11 bases spanning the gap. The CDR3 loop reads CASQPDGNYGYTF. Here the CDR3 DNA reads TGTGCCAGCCAACCCGACGGTAACTATGGCTACACCTTC.

This clonotype was seen at least ten times. The J gene is TRBJ2-5, the V gene TRBV7-9, with TRBD2 matching over 7 bases. Germline CDR1 is SEHNR and CDR2 is FQNEAQ (reference sequence). After removal of 1 base from V and 3 bases from J, the junction contained 5 bases not matched to a gene. This CDR3 is 15 amino acids long. CDR3 loop: CASSLGPSGKETQYF. The CDR3 DNA is TGTGCCAGCAGCTTAGGTCCTAGCGGCAAAGAGACCCAGTACTTC.

In its sample, this clonotype was seen a few times. The chain couples TRBV11-2 to TRBJ2-5; either TRBD1 or TRBD2 may supply D (5 bases each). Trimming pared 4 bases from V and 9 bases from J, leaving 15 bases between. The CDR3 extends over 13 amino acids. Germline lookup yields CDR1 SGHAT and CDR2 FQNNGV. Written as DNA, the CDR3 is TGTGCCAGCAGCTCATTGGGACCTCACGCCCAGTACTTC. As protein: CASSSLGPHAQYF.

In this sample, this clonotype turned up a few times. The chain links TRBV6-5 to TRBJ1-1; D is perhaps TRBD1 (6 bases). Germline-derived CDR1 and CDR2 are MNHEY and SVGAGI. There are 14 residues in the CDR3. Trimming removed 2 bases from V and 1 base from J, with 8 bases in between. The CDR3 is CASSYGQTNTEAFF. Here the CDR3 DNA reads TGTGCCAGCAGTTACGGACAGACGAACACTGAAGCTTTCTTT.

The chain employs TRBV7-6 and TRBJ2-5, with D unclear. Trimming cost V 1 base and J 0 bases, with 9 bases left between them. This CDR3 comprises 15 residues. Per germline, CDR1 SGHVS and CDR2 FNYEAQ. The CDR3 DNA follows: TGTGCCAGCAGCTTAGAGGGAAAGTACCAAGAGACCCAGTACTTC. Its translation: CASSLEGKYQETQYF.

This clonotype was detected only a few times. The rearrangement joins TRBV2 to TRBJ2-3, with TRBD1 matching 9 bases. Germline assignment: CDR1 SNHLY and CDR2 FYNNEI. V gave up 6 bases and J gave up 5 bases; unmatched junction bases: 12. This CDR3 has 16 residues. The chain's CDR3 is CASRSVGQGEIDTQYF. In DNA, the CDR3 is TGTGCCAGCAGATCGGTGGGACAGGGCGAGATAGATACGCAGTATTTT.

This clonotype was counted a few times. The chain uses TRBV27 and TRBJ2-2; D is unclear. V dropped 9 bases and J dropped 3 bases, with 5 bases sitting between them. The CDR3 runs to 11 residues. CDR1 MNHEY and CDR2 SMNVEV come from the germline V gene (reference sequence). The DNA of the CDR3 is TGTGCCAGTGGGTACACCGGGGAGCTGTTTTTT. This translates into CASGYTGELFF.

The sample holds one count of this clonotype. This chain uses TRBV9 with TRBJ2-7; tentatively, D is TRBD1 (6 bases). The CDR3 consists of 15 residues. The germline gives CDR1 SGDLS, CDR2 YYNGEE. The ends were cut back, 0 bases at V and 6 bases at J, with 16 bases in the middle. The CDR3 loop is CASSVEGQPTGEQYF. As DNA, the CDR3 is TGTGCCAGCAGCGTAGAAGGACAGCCGACTGGCGAGCAGTACTTC.

The chain has TRBV10-3 and TRBJ2-7; 9 nucleotides agree with TRBD2. The CDR3 sequence is 14 residues long. Trimming cost V 9 bases and J 5 bases; bases outside gene matches: 11. The germline V gene has CDR1 ENHRY and CDR2 SYGVKD. The CDR3: CAIRQRLAGNEQYV. DNA of the CDR3: TGTGCCATTCGTCAGAGGCTAGCGGGGAACGAGCAGTACGTC.

As concerns this clonotype: With a much larger clone just one base away, this may be a read error. The V and J genes are TRBV4-1 and TRBJ1-2; 7 bases are a match to TRBD1. Germline assignment: CDR1 MGHRA and CDR2 YSYEKL. This CDR3 contains 14 residues. V shed 0 bases and J 2 bases; nucleotides not matched to a gene: 0. The CDR3 is CASSQEQGNYGYTF. The CDR3 region has the DNA TGCGCCAGCAGCCAAGAACAGGGGAACTATGGCTACACCTTC.

This clonotype was picked up a small number of times. The chain recombines TRBV7-6 with TRBJ2-7; 7 nucleotides agree with TRBD2. Germline CDR1 and CDR2: SGHVS and FNYEAQ. V was pared by 5 bases and J by 2 bases, with 9 bases of the junction left unmatched. This CDR3 region has 15 residues. CDR3 sequence reads: CASSPERGLTYEQYF. As DNA, the CDR3 is TGTGCCAGCAGCCCAGAGCGGGGCCTCACCTACGAGCAGTACTTC.

This clonotype occurred a few times. The V call is TRBV7-9, the J call TRBJ2-3; no clear D. The CDR3 covers 11 residues. Trimming pared 5 bases from V and 4 bases from J, leaving 4 bases between. CDR1 is SEHNR and CDR2 is FQNEAQ in the germline V gene (reference sequence). In DNA, the CDR3 is TGTGCCAGCAGCATTCCAGATACGCAGTATTTT. Residues: CASSIPDTQYF. The whole variable domain, remainder taken from reference TRBV7-9 and TRBJ2-3, is DTGVSQNPRHKITKRGQNVTFRCDPISEHNRLYWYRQTLGQGPEFLTYFQNEAQLEKSRLLSDRFSAERPKGSFSTLEIQRTEQGDSAMYLCASSIPDTQYFGPGTRLTVL.

The chain uses TRBV21-1 and TRBJ1-2; TRBD1 was called by the table and not checked on the DNA. TRBV21-1 counts as a pseudogene. This CDR3 is built from 13 residues. The DNA for the CDR3 is TGTGCCAGCAGCTCGGAAGGGGGGCGGCCCTACACCTTC. Residues: CASSSEGGRPYTF.

This clonotype was seen many times. This rearrangement joins TRBV27 to TRBJ1-1; D ambiguous. V lost 2 bases and J 6 bases, leaving 10 bases between the germline ends. CDR1 and CDR2 (germline): MNHEY, SMNVEV (reference sequence). CDR3 length equals 13 residues. The CDR3 protein is CASSLRSWSEAFF. Written as DNA, the CDR3 is TGTGCCAGCAGTTTAAGAAGTTGGTCTGAAGCTTTCTTT.

V usage is TRBV29-1 and J usage is TRBJ2-5; D is uncertain. Germline V gene lookup returns CDR1 SQVTM and CDR2 ANQGSEA. The CDR3 has 15 residues. The V gene lost 0 bases and the J gene lost 7 bases, with 18 bases spanning the gap. CDR3 protein: CSVEEFLTSYGTQYF. CDR3 DNA sequence: TGCAGCGTTGAAGAATTTCTGACCTCATACGGGACCCAGTACTTC.

This clonotype was counted many times. The CDR3 sequence is CASSQEVWRGGYTF. The CDR3 DNA follows: TGTGCCAGCAGCCAAGAAGTTTGGCGCGGAGGCTACACCTTC. The chain couples TRBV4-2 to TRBJ1-2; D remains ambiguous. Trimming cost V 0 bases and J 8 bases, with 13 bases left between them. The CDR3 totals 14 residues. CDR1 is LGHNA, CDR2 YNFKEQ, per germline.

This clonotype appeared many times. CDR3 amino acids: CASSQVGSAPGGNEQFF. CDR3 in DNA: TGCGCCAGCAGCCAAGTTGGTAGCGCCCCAGGGGGGAATGAGCAGTTCTTC. The V gene is TRBV4-1, the J gene TRBJ2-1; a weak D match, TRBD1 (7 bases). Trimming removed 1 base at V and 7 bases at J, with 20 bases between. The CDR3 consists of 17 residues. Germline CDR1 is MGHRA and CDR2 is YSYEKL.

The chain employs TRBV4-3 and TRBJ1-6; D gene ambiguous. There are 19 residues in the CDR3. Germline V gives CDR1 LGHNA, CDR2 YSLEER. Trimming removed 0 bases from V and 6 bases from J, with 21 bases in between. The CDR3 here is CASSQDDPGSMFLNSPLHF. Here the CDR3 DNA reads TGCGCCAGCAGCCAAGATGATCCCGGGAGCATGTTCCTTAATTCACCCCTCCACTTT.

This clonotype was detected a few times. The chain recombines TRBV4-3 with TRBJ1-1; TRBD1 matches 7 bases. The trim removed 0 bases at V and 4 bases at J, leaving 11 bases unmatched. The CDR3 is made up of 17 amino acids. Germline V lookup: CDR1 LGHNA, CDR2 YSLEER. This CDR3 reads CASSQDRWRGLSTEAFF. CDR3 nucleotide sequence: TGCGCCAGCAGCCAAGATCGGTGGAGGGGGCTGAGCACTGAAGCTTTCTTT.

Comments on this clonotype: Mismatch with germline at one junction end may stem from a read error. This chain connects TRBV6-2 or TRBV6-3 to TRBJ2-7; D is unresolved. The germline V gene encodes CDR1 MNHEY and CDR2 SVGEGT. This CDR3 comprises 16 residues. Written as DNA, the CDR3 is TGTGACAGCAGTTACCCCCAAAGCAGCCCCGGCCGCGAGCAGTACTTC. Its translation: CDSSYPQSSPGREQYF.

The chain employs TRBV6-8 and TRBJ2-6; tentatively, D is TRBD2 (6 bases). The CDR3 covers 14 residues. Germline V gene lookup returns CDR1 MNHGY and CDR2 SAAAGT. The V gene lost 10 bases and the J gene lost 1 base, with 11 bases spanning the gap. DNA of the CDR3: TGTGCCATATCCGGGGGTTCTGGGGCCAACGTCCTGACTTTC. Translated: CAISGGSGANVLTF.

This clonotype was observed a handful of times. The J gene is TRBJ2-2, the V gene TRBV2; weak D call: TRBD2 (6 bases). This CDR3 is built from 14 residues. Germline-derived CDR1 and CDR2 are SNHLY and FYNNEI. Trimming left V 7 bases short and J 0 bases short, with 9 bases between. The CDR3 DNA is TGTGCCAGCAAGGGGACTCCGAACACCGGGGAGCTGTTTTTT. It translates to CASKGTPNTGELFF.

This clonotype was counted once. The chain combines TRBV9 with TRBJ1-2, with TRBD1 as a possible D gene (6 bases). Germline V gives CDR1 SGDLS, CDR2 YYNGEE. Trimming removed 4 bases from V and 7 bases from J, with 23 bases in between. There are 16 residues in the CDR3. CDR3 sequence reads: CASSSPVGAGPGGYTF. CDR3 DNA: TGTGCCAGCAGCTCCCCGGTGGGGGCAGGCCCGGGTGGCTACACCTTC.

This clonotype appeared a few times. The chain combines TRBV30 with TRBJ1-5, with 7 bases that match TRBD1. V was clipped by 6 bases and J by 7 bases; unmatched bases: 6. Germline V gene sequence: CDR1 GTSNPN, CDR2 SVGIG (reference sequence). CDR3 length equals 12 residues. CDR3 nucleotides: TGTGCCTGCGTACAGGGGAACCAGCCCCAGCATTTT. This codes for CACVQGNQPQHF.